A selection of T cell receptor beta chains follows, all from one sample in a study of human T cells and chemical hapten exposure. TCRdb itself ran the RACE reads through MiXCR, one entry per CDR3 protein. The sample records 100,000 to 150,000 distinct CDR3 sequences, 10% to 12% being singletons. This specimen was whole blood, taken in connection with sensitization to the hapten diphenylcyclopropenone (DPC). These receptors were collected from a woman aged 50 to 60 with alopecia areata. Some clones in this sample may be carry-over from other donors' samples. The CDR3 runs from the conserved cysteine through the conserved F or W. D genes are given only for firm matches. Clone size is stated in some rows and not others, as once, few, many or a class when expanded.

V gene	J gene	clone size	D gene	CDR3 DNA	CDR3 protein
TRBV5-1	TRBJ2-7	.	.	TGCGCCAGCAGCTTGGGGGACGGATACTACGAGCAGTACTTC	CASSLGDGYYEQYF
TRBV13	TRBJ2-7	few	TRBD2	TGTGCCAGCAGCTCGGGACTAGCGGGAGGGGACGAGCAGTACTTC	CASSSGLAGGDEQYF
TRBV12-3/TRBV12-4	TRBJ1-2	few	.	TGTGCCAGCAGTCCCGCCTTGCCCTCTTATGGCTACACCTTC	CASSPALPSYGYTF
TRBV9	TRBJ2-3	many	.	TGTGCCAGCAGCGTAGGCGACAGTAGCACAGATACGCAGTATTTT	CASSVGDSSTDTQYF
TRBV7-2	TRBJ1-1	.	.	TGTGCCAGCAGCTTTAAGACTGAAGCTTTCTTT	CASSFKTEAFF
TRBV5-5	TRBJ2-1	few	TRBD2	TGTGCCAGCAGCTCCTTCGGACTAGCGGGAGCAAAGGATGAGCAGTTCTTC	CASSSFGLAGAKDEQFF
TRBV5-6	TRBJ2-1	many	.	TGTGCCAGCAGCTTGGTGGGGATTGAGCAGTTCTTC	CASSLVGIEQFF
TRBV27	TRBJ2-7	few	.	TGTGCCAGCAGTTTATCTTTCTACGAGCAGTACTTC	CASSLSFYEQYF
TRBV29-1	TRBJ2-2	.	.	TGCAGCGGTGGAAGGAGGGACACCGGGGAGCTGTTTTTT	CSGGRRDTGELFF
TRBV5-6	TRBJ2-7	many	.	TGTGCCAGCAGCTTGGGACAGGAGCAGTACTTC	CASSLGQEQYF
TRBV4-3	TRBJ2-7	.	.	TGCGCCAGCAGCCAAGAAGCGGGCATGCGTACCGACGAGCAGTACTTC	CASSQEAGMRTDEQYF
TRBV20-1	TRBJ2-5	many	TRBD1	TGCAGTGCTAGGCTACAGGGGCCGTTGGAGACCCAGTACTTC	CSARLQGPLETQYF
TRBV5-1	TRBJ2-3	.	.	TGCGCCAGCAGCTTGCAGGAGGCAGATACGCAGTATTTT	CASSLQEADTQYF
TRBV21-1	TRBJ1-5	.	.	TGTGCCAGCAGCAAAGAGGGGGACGGTAGCAATCAGCCCCAGCATTTT	CASSKEGDGSNQPQHF
TRBV12-3/TRBV12-4	TRBJ2-3	many	.	TGTGCCAGCACCCCAGGGTCCCGCACAGATACGCAGTATTTT	CASTPGSRTDTQYF
TRBV28	TRBJ1-2	few	TRBD1	TGTGCCAGCAGTGTCGCAGGGGGCGTCTATGGCTACACCTTC	CASSVAGGVYGYTF
TRBV6-2/TRBV6-3	TRBJ2-1	few	TRBD2	TGTGCCAGCAGACCTCGCCCGACTAGCGGGAGGGATAGGGGAAATGAGCAGTTCTTC	CASRPRPTSGRDRGNEQFF
TRBV9	TRBJ2-6	.	.	TGTGCCAGCAGCGGAGGATCTGGGGCCAACGTCCTGACTTTC	CASSGGSGANVLTF
TRBV13	TRBJ2-7	many	TRBD2	TGTGCCAGCAGCTCCCGATCTGGACTAGCCCACGAGCAGTACTTC	CASSSRSGLAHEQYF
TRBV24-1	TRBJ2-2	few	TRBD1	TGTGCCACCTCGGACAGGGGGTACACCGGGGAGCTGTTTTTT	CATSDRGYTGELFF
TRBV29-1	TRBJ1-1	.	.	TGCAGCGCTTATAGGGACGCAGCGACTGAAGCTTTCTTT	CSAYRDAATEAFF
TRBV5-1	TRBJ2-5	few	.	TGCGCCAGCAGCTTACAGGGTACTCCGGAGACCCAGTACTTC	CASSLQGTPETQYF
TRBV28	TRBJ2-3	many	TRBD2	TGTGCCAGCAGTATTAGCGGGAGAGGTGCAGATACGCAGTATTTT	CASSISGRGADTQYF
TRBV12-3/TRBV12-4	TRBJ2-5	few	.	TGTGCCAGCAGTTTCACCTGGCAAGAGACCCAGTACTTC	CASSFTWQETQYF
TRBV12-3/TRBV12-4	TRBJ1-2	.	.	TGTGCCAGCAGTTTATCCCACTATGGCTACACCTTC	CASSLSHYGYTF
TRBV29-1	TRBJ2-2	many	.	TGCAGCGTTGTAACTGGGAACACCGGGGAGCTGTTTTTT	CSVVTGNTGELFF
TRBV4-1	TRBJ2-1	.	.	TGCGCCAGCAGCCACGTTGCCGAGACAAAGTACAATGAGCAGTTCTTC	CASSHVAETKYNEQFF
TRBV19	TRBJ2-7	.	TRBD1	TGTGCCACAGGACAGGGAAGCTCCTACGAGCAGTACTTC	CATGQGSSYEQYF
TRBV20-1	TRBJ1-3	.	TRBD1	TGCAGTGCTATAGGGACAGGCACTGGAAACACCATATATTTT	CSAIGTGTGNTIYF
TRBV18	TRBJ1-1	few	TRBD1	TGTGCCAGCTCGTTCTTACAGGGGGCGGACACTGAAGCTTTCTTT	CASSFLQGADTEAFF
TRBV9	TRBJ1-5	.	.	TGTGCCAGCAGCCTCAGTTCAGGGGTCGGTCAGCCCCAGCATTTT	CASSLSSGVGQPQHF
TRBV5-4	TRBJ1-1	.	.	TGTGCCAGCAGGCCGGAGGGGTATAACACTGAAGCTTTCTTT	CASRPEGYNTEAFF
TRBV7-2	TRBJ2-4	few	TRBD2	TGTGCCAGCAGGATTAGCGGGGGGACCACCGGGGAGAACATTCAGTACTTC	CASRISGGTTGENIQYF
TRBV6-5	TRBJ2-5	few	TRBD2	TGTGCCAGCAGACCGACACTAGCGACCCAAGAGACCCAGTACTTC	CASRPTLATQETQYF
TRBV20-1	TRBJ2-1	.	TRBD2	TGCAGTGCTCCACGGCCCGAGCGGGGGGTCAATGAGCAGTTCTTC	CSAPRPERGVNEQFF
TRBV29-1	TRBJ1-4	few	.	TGCAGCGTTGGGGACCCCATCAGGGAAAAACTGTTTTTT	CSVGDPIREKLFF
TRBV10-2	TRBJ2-7	.	.	TGCGCCAGCAGTGAGTCGGCAGCCTACGAGCAGTACTTC	CASSESAAYEQYF